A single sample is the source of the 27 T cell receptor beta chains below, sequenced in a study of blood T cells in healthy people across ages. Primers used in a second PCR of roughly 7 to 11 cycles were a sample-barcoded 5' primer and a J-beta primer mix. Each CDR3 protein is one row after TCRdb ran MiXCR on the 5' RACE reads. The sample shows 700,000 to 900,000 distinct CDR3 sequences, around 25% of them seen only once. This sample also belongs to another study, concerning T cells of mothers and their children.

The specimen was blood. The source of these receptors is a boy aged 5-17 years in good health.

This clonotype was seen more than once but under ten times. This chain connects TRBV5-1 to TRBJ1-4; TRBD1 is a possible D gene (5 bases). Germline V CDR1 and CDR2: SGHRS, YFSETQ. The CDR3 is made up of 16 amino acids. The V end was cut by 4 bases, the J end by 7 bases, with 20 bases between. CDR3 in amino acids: CASSLQGRAESEKLFF. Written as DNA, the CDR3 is TGCGCCAGCAGCCTTCAGGGCAGGGCGGAAAGTGAAAAACTGTTTTTT.

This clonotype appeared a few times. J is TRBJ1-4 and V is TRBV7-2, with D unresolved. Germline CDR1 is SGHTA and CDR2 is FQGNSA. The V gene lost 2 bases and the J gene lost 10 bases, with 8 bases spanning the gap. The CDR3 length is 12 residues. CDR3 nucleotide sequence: TGTGCCAGCAGCTTAATTGTTGGAAAACTGTTTTTT. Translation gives CASSLIVGKLFF.

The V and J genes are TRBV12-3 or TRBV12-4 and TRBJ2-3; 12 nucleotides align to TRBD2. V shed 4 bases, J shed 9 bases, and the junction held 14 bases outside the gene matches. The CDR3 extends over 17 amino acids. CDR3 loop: CASSSLPSGGARNTQYF. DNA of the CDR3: TGTGCCAGCAGTTCGTTGCCTAGCGGGGGGGCCAGGAACACGCAGTATTTT.

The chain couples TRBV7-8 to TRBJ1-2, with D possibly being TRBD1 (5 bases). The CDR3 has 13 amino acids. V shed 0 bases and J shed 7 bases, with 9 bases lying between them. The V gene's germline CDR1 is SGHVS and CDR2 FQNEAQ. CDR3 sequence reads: CASSLAQGGGYTF. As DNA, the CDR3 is TGTGCCAGCAGCTTAGCCCAGGGTGGTGGCTACACCTTC.

CDR3 in DNA: TGTGCCAGCGCAGCGGGAGGGCCAAGTAATGAGCAGTTCTTC. Translated, it gives CASAAGGPSNEQFF. The chain links TRBV9 to TRBJ2-1, with 10 bases matching TRBD2. This CDR3 is 14 amino acids long. The J segment lost 7 bases and the V segment lost 7 bases, leaving 8 bases of the junction unmatched. The V gene's germline CDR1 is SGDLS and CDR2 YYNGEE.

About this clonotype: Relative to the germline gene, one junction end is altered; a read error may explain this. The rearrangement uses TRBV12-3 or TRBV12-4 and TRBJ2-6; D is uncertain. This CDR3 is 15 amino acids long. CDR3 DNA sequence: TGTGCCATCAGTTTTCAAGCCTCTGGGGCCAACGTCCTGACTTTC. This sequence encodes CAISFQASGANVLTF.

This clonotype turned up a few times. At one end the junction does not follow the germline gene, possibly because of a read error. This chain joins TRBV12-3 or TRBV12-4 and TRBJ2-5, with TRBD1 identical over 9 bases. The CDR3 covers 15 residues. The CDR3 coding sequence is TGTGCCAGCAGTGGACCGGGACAGGGAAGAGAGACCCGGTACTTC. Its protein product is CASSGPGQGRETRYF.

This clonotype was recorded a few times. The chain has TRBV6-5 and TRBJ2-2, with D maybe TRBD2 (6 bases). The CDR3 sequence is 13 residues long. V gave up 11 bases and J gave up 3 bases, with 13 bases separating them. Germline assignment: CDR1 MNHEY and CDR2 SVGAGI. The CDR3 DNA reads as TGTGCCGCGGGGCCGCCGGACACCGGGGAGCTGTTTTTT. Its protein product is CAAGPPDTGELFF.

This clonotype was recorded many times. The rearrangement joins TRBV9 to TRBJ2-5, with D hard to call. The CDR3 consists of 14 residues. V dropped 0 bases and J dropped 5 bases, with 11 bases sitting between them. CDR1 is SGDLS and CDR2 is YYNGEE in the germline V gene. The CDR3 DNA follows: TGTGCCAGCAGCGTAGCCCCAGATTTGGAGACCCAGTACTTC. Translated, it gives CASSVAPDLETQYF.

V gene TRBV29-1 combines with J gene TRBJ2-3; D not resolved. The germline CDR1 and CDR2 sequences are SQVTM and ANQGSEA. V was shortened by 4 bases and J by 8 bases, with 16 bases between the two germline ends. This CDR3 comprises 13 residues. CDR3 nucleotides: TGCAGCGTTGGCGGACGAAGTGGGCTTACGCAGTATTTT. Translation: CSVGGRSGLTQYF.

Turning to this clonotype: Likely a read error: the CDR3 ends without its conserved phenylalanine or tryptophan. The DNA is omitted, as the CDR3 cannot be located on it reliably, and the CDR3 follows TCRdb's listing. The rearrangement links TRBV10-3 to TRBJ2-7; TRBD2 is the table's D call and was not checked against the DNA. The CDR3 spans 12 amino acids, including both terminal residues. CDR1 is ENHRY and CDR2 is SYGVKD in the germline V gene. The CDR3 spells CAISEVGTSLYL.

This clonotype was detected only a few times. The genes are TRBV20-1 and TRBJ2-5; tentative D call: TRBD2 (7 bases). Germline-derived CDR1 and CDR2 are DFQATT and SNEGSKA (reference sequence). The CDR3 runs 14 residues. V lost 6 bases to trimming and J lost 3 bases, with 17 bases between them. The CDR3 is CSAVLGGGKETQYF. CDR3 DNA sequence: TGCAGTGCAGTCCTGGGAGGGGGAAAAGAGACCCAGTACTTC.

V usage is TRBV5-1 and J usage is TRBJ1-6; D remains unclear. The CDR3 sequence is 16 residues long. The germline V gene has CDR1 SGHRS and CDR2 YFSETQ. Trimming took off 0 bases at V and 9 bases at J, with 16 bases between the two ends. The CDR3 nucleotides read TGCGCCAGCAGCTTGGAGGTTGGAACTGCCATTTCACCCCTCCACTTT. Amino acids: CASSLEVGTAISPLHF. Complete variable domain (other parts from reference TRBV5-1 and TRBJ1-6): KAGVTQTPRYLIKTRGQQVTLSCSPISGHRSVSWYQQTPGQGLQFLFEYFSETQRNKGNFPGRFSGRQFSNSRSEMNVSTLELGDSALYLCASSLEVGTAISPLHFGNGTRLTVT.

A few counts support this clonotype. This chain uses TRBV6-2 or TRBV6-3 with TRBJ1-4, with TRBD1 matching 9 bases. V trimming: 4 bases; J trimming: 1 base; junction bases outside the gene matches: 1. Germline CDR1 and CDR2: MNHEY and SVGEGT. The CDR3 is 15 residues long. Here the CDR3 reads CASSLDRGTNEKLFF. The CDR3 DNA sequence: TGTGCCAGCAGTTTGGACAGGGGAACTAATGAAAAACTGTTTTTT.

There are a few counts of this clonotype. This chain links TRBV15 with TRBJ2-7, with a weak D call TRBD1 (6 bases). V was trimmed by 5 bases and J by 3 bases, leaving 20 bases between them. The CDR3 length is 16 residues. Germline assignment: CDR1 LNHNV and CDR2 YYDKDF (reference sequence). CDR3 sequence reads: CATSGKPGTNNYEQYF. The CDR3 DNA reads TGTGCCACCAGCGGAAAGCCCGGGACAAATAACTACGAGCAGTACTTC. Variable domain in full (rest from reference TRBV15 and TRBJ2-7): DAMVIQNPRYQVTQFGKPVTLSCSQTLNHNVMYWYQQKSSQAPKLLFHYYDKDFNNEADTPDNFQSRRPNTSFCFLDIRSPGLGDTAMYLCATSGKPGTNNYEQYFGPGTRLTVT.

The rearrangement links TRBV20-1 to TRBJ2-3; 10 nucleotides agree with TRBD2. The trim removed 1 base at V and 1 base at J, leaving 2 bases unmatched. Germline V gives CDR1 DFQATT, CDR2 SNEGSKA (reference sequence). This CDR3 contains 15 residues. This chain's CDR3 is CSARAGTSGTDTQYF. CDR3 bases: TGCAGTGCTAGAGCCGGGACTAGCGGCACAGATACGCAGTATTTT.

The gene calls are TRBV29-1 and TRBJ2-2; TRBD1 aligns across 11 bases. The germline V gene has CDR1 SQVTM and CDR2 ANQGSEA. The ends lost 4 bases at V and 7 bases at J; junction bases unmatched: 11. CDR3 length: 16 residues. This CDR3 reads CSVVRPDRGPGGELFF. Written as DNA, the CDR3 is TGCAGCGTTGTCCGGCCGGACAGGGGGCCTGGCGGGGAGCTGTTTTTT.

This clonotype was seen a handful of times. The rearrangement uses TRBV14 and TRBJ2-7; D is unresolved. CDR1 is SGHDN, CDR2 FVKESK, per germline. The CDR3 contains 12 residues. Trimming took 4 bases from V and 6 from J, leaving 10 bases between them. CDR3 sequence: CASSLFPGEQYF. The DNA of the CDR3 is TGTGCCAGCAGCCTATTCCCCGGCGAGCAGTACTTC.

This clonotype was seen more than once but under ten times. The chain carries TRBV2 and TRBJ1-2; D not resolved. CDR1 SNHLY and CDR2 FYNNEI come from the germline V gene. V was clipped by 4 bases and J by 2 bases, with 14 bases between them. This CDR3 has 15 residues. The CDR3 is CASSVVQRLNYGYTF. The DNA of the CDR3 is TGTGCCAGCAGTGTGGTACAGCGCCTAAACTATGGCTACACCTTC.

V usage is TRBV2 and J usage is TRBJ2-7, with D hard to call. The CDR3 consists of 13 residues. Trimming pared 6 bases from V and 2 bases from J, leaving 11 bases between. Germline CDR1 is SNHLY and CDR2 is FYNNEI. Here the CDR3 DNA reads TGTGCCAGCAGAGACGACCGAGCCTACGAGCAGTACTTC. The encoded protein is CASRDDRAYEQYF.

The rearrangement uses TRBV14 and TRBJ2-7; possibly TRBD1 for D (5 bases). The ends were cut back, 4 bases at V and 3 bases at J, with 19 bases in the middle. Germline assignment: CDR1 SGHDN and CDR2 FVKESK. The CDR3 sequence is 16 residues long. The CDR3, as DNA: TGTGCCAGCAGCCCACTGGACACAAGCAGCGTCTACGAGCAGTACTTC. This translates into CASSPLDTSSVYEQYF.

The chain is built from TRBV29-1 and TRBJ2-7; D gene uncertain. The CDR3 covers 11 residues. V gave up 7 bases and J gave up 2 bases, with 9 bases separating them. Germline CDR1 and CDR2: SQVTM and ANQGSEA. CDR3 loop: CSAAAAYEQYF. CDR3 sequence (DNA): TGCAGCGCGGCGGCGGCCTACGAGCAGTACTTC.

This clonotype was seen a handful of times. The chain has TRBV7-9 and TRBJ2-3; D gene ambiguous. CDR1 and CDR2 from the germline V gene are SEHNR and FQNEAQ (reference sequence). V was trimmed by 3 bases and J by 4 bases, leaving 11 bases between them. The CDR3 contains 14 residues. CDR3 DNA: TGTGCCAGCAGCTTTGATCTTATAGCAGATACGCAGTATTTT. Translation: CASSFDLIADTQYF. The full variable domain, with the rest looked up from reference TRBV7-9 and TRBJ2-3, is DTGVSQNPRHKITKRGQNVTFRCDPISEHNRLYWYRQTLGQGPEFLTYFQNEAQLEKSRLLSDRFSAERPKGSFSTLEIQRTEQGDSAMYLCASSFDLIADTQYFGPGTRLTVL.

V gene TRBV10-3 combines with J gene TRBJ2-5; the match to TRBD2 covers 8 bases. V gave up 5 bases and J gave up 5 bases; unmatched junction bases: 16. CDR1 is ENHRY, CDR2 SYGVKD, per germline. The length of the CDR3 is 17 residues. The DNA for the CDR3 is TGTGCCATCAGTCAACGGGGTAGCGGGGAGATGGGGGAGACCCAGTACTTC. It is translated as CAISQRGSGEMGETQYF.

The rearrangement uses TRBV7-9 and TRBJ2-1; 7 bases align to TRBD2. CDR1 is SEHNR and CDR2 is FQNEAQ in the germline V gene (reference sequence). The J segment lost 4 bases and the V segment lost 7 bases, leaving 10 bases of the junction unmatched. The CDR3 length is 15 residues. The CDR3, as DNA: TGTGCCAGCACGCAAGGGGAGGGCTGGTACAATGAGCAGTTCTTC. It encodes CASTQGEGWYNEQFF. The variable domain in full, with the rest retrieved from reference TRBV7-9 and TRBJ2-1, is DTGVSQNPRHKITKRGQNVTFRCDPISEHNRLYWYRQTLGQGPEFLTYFQNEAQLEKSRLLSDRFSAERPKGSFSTLEIQRTEQGDSAMYLCASTQGEGWYNEQFFGPGTRLTVL.

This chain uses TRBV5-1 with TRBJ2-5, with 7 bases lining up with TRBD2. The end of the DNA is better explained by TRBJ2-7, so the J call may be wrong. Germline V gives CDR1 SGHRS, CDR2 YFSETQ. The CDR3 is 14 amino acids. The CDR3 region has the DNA TGCGCCAGCAGCCTGGGGGACTATACCTACGAGCAGTACTTC. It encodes CASSLGDYTYEQYF.

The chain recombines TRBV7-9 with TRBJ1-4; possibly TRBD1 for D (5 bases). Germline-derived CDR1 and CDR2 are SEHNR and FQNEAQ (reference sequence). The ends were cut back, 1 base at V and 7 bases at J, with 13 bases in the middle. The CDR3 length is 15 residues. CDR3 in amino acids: CASSLVGQGPEKLFF. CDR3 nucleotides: TGTGCCAGCAGCTTAGTTGGGCAGGGTCCTGAAAAACTGTTTTTT.